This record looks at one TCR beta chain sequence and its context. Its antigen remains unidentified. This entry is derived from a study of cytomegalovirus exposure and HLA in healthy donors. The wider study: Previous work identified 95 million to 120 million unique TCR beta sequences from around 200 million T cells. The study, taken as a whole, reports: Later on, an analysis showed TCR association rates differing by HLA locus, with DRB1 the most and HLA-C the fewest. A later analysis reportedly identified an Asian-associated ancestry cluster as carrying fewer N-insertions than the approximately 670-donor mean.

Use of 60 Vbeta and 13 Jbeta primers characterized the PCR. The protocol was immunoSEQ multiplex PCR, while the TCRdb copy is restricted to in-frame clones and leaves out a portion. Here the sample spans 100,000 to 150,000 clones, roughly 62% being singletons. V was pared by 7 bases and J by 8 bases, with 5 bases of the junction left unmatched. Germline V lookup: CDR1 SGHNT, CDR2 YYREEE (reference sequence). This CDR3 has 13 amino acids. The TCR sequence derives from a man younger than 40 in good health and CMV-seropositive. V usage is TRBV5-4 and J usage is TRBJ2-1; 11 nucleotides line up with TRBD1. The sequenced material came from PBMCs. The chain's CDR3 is CASRTGGDDEQFF. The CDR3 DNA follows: TGTGCCAGCCGGACAGGGGGCGACGATGAGCAGTTCTTC.